The 14 T cell receptor beta chains below were found in one sample sequenced in a study of shared clonotypes between healthy human individuals. Here immunoSEQ multiplex PCR was the method, and the copy in TCRdb shows in-frame clones only, minus some. This sample has 1.5 million to 1.9 million clones, with 95% to 99% found just once. Sequencing used naive CD4+ T cells sorted from blood. Subset indicated: CD45RA+ positively selected. These receptors were taken from a man aged 25-40 years in good health.

Written as DNA, the CDR3 is TGTGCCAGCAGCTCCAGGGGGCAGGGTGGGACTGAAGCTTTCTTT. Translation: CASSSRGQGGTEAFF. The chain has TRBV7-9 and TRBJ1-1; 8 nucleotides line up with TRBD1. In germline, CDR1 is SEHNR, CDR2 FQNEAQ (reference sequence). The CDR3 loop spans 15 amino acids. Trimming removed 4 bases from V and 5 bases from J; junction bases left unmatched: 9. The entire variable domain, with the rest obtained from reference TRBV7-9 and TRBJ1-1, is as follows: DTGVSQNPRHKITKRGQNVTFRCDPISEHNRLYWYRQTLGQGPEFLTYFQNEAQLEKSRLLSDRFSAERPKGSFSTLEIQRTEQGDSAMYLCASSSRGQGGTEAFFGQGTRLTVV.

CDR3 loop: CASSPPSKGEQYF. The CDR3 region has the DNA TGTGCCAGCTCACCTCCTAGTAAAGGCGAGCAGTACTTC. The chain carries TRBV18 and TRBJ2-7; D is uncertain. Per the germline V gene, CDR1 is KGHSH and CDR2 is LQKENI. CDR3 length equals 13 residues. The V end was cut by 3 bases, the J end by 6 bases, with 12 bases between.

V and J are TRBV5-1 and TRBJ2-1, with 9 positions matching TRBD1. The germline gives CDR1 SGHRS, CDR2 YFSETQ. J was trimmed by 4 bases and V by 3 bases; bases with no gene match: 11. The CDR3 is 17 residues long. As DNA, the CDR3 is TGCGCCAGCAGCTCCTTATTAACCGGGACAGGGTACAATGAGCAGTTCTTC. This sequence encodes CASSSLLTGTGYNEQFF. The full variable domain, rest sourced from reference TRBV5-1 and TRBJ2-1, is KAGVTQTPRYLIKTRGQQVTLSCSPISGHRSVSWYQQTPGQGLQFLFEYFSETQRNKGNFPGRFSGRQFSNSRSEMNVSTLELGDSALYLCASSSLLTGTGYNEQFFGPGTRLTVL.

The CDR3 sequence: CASSPIRDTAGNGYTF. The CDR3 DNA is TGTGCCAGCAGCCCAATCCGGGACACCGCCGGTAATGGCTACACCTTC. This chain joins TRBV11-2 and TRBJ1-2, with a possible D match to TRBD1 (6 bases). Per germline, CDR1 SGHAT and CDR2 FQNNGV. This CDR3 is built from 16 residues. V lost 5 bases, J lost 6 bases, and 22 bases lay in between.

J is TRBJ1-5 and V is TRBV6-5; tentatively, D is TRBD1 (5 bases). Germline-derived CDR1 and CDR2 are MNHEY and SVGAGI. V lost 5 bases and J 9 bases, leaving 14 bases between the germline ends. The CDR3 runs to 13 residues. The CDR3 DNA reads as TGTGCCAGCAGTCGGGACCCCCTAAGGCCCCAGCATTTT. Protein sequence: CASSRDPLRPQHF.

This clone appeared a single time. The V call is TRBV7-8, the J call TRBJ1-2; no definite D call. The CDR3 length is 13 residues. Germline CDR1 and CDR2: SGHVS and FQNEAQ. V gave up 5 bases and J gave up 8 bases, with 15 bases separating them. The CDR3 region has the DNA TGTGCCAGCAGCCCGGCCCTTCATTACGGCTACACCTTC. Translation: CASSPALHYGYTF. Filled out from reference TRBV7-8 and TRBJ1-2, the complete variable domain reads GAGVSQSPRYKVAKRGQDVALRCDPISGHVSLFWYQQALGQGPEFLTYFQNEAQLDKSGLPSDRFFAERPEGSVSTLKIQRTQQEDSAVYLCASSPALHYGYTFGSGTRLTVV.

The DNA of the CDR3 is TGTGCCAGCAGCTTAGGGACAGGGAGAAATCAGCCCCAGCATTTT. Translation gives CASSLGTGRNQPQHF. The rearrangement links TRBV7-9 to TRBJ1-5, with 8 positions matching TRBD1. V lost 1 base and J lost 4; bases outside the gene matches: 3. In germline, CDR1 is SEHNR, CDR2 FQNEAQ (reference sequence). The CDR3 sequence is 15 residues long.

The chain has TRBV27 and TRBJ2-3; the match to TRBD1 covers 9 bases. CDR3 length: 15 residues. J gave up 2 bases and V 10 bases, and 10 bases lay outside the gene matches. Germline V gene lookup returns CDR1 MNHEY and CDR2 SMNVEV (reference sequence). CDR3 residues: CATFPGTGITDTQYF. The CDR3 DNA follows: TGTGCCACCTTTCCCGGGACAGGGATCACAGATACGCAGTATTTT.

The rearrangement uses TRBV7-2 and TRBJ2-1, with TRBD2 matching over 11 bases. Germline V gives CDR1 SGHTA, CDR2 FQGNSA. CDR3 length: 16 residues. V shed 6 bases and J 4 bases; nucleotides not matched to a gene: 8. For the CDR3, the DNA is TGTGCCAGCAGGCTAATCGGGACTAGCGGATACAATGAGCAGTTCTTC. This sequence encodes CASRLIGTSGYNEQFF.

This clone has just one count. The same CDR3 is also encoded by other DNA sequences in this sample. The chain uses TRBV30 and TRBJ2-3; D gene ambiguous. Germline lookup yields CDR1 GTSNPN and CDR2 SVGIG (reference sequence). The CDR3 extends over 13 amino acids. Trimming shortened V by 0 bases and J by 1 base, and 5 bases separated the two germline ends. Here the CDR3 DNA reads TGTGCCTGGAGTGTGGCCGGCACAGATACGCAGTATTTT. Translated: CAWSVAGTDTQYF.

The rearrangement uses TRBV14 and TRBJ2-7, with no clear D. Trimming pared 2 bases from V and 6 bases from J, leaving 14 bases between. From germline, CDR1 is SGHDN and CDR2 FVKESK. This CDR3 spans 14 amino acids. The CDR3: CASSQLSNNAEQYF. The CDR3 bases are TGTGCCAGCAGCCAACTGAGCAACAACGCCGAGCAGTACTTC.

The V gene is TRBV28, the J gene TRBJ2-5, with D tentatively TRBD1 or TRBD2 (5 bases each). The V end lost 5 bases, the J end lost 1 base, and 11 bases lay between the germline ends. CDR3 length: 14 amino acids. The V gene's germline CDR1 is MDHEN and CDR2 SYDVKM. CDR3 sequence (DNA): TGTGCCAGCAGTATCCCCGGGGCCCAAGAGACCCAGTACTTC. Translation gives CASSIPGAQETQYF.

V usage is TRBV5-1 and J usage is TRBJ2-7; 7 bases map to TRBD1. The CDR3 has 14 amino acids. The germline V gene encodes CDR1 SGHRS and CDR2 YFSETQ. V lost 5 bases, J lost 0 bases, and 5 bases stayed unmatched. This chain's CDR3 is CASRGTANSYEQYF. The CDR3 nucleotides read TGCGCCAGCAGAGGGACAGCCAACTCCTACGAGCAGTACTTC.

Remarks on this clone: The same CDR3 can be traced to other DNA sequences in this sample. The V gene is TRBV19, the J gene TRBJ2-2; 12 nucleotides align to TRBD2. V gave up 2 bases and J gave up 6 bases; unmatched junction bases: 1. CDR3 length: 15 amino acids. The germline V gene encodes CDR1 LNHDA and CDR2 SQIVND (reference sequence). CDR3 sequence: CASSILAGGAGELFF. Written as DNA, the CDR3 is TGTGCCAGTAGTATACTAGCGGGAGGGGCCGGGGAGCTGTTTTTT.